The present entry profiles one TCR beta chain with its context. Its antigen is still unknown. TCRdb reprocessed the 5' RACE reads with MiXCR, giving one entry per CDR3 protein. Found here are 200,000 to 250,000 distinct CDR3 sequences, under 30% of them singletons; the top ten hold roughly 6.7%. The data derive from a study of CD8 T cells in ankylosing spondylitis. Study-level findings and limits: Researchers report that disease-linked clones proved CD8+ and relatively rare in peripheral blood. Matched synovial fluid from ankylosing spondylitis patients was reported to be enriched for disease-linked clones.

The receptor was derived from a male donor with ankylosing spondylitis or in good health (not recorded which). The specimen sequenced was blood, either unsorted or a sorted T cell fraction (not recorded which).

CDR3 amino acids: CSASVSGGHEQFF. The CDR3 bases are TGCAGTGCTAGCGTGTCGGGAGGGCATGAGCAGTTCTTC. This chain connects TRBV20-1 to TRBJ2-1, with 8 bases matching TRBD2. After removal of 3 bases from V and 8 bases from J, the junction contained 6 bases not matched to a gene. Germline CDR1 reads DFQATT; CDR2 reads SNEGSKA (reference sequence). This CDR3 spans 13 amino acids.